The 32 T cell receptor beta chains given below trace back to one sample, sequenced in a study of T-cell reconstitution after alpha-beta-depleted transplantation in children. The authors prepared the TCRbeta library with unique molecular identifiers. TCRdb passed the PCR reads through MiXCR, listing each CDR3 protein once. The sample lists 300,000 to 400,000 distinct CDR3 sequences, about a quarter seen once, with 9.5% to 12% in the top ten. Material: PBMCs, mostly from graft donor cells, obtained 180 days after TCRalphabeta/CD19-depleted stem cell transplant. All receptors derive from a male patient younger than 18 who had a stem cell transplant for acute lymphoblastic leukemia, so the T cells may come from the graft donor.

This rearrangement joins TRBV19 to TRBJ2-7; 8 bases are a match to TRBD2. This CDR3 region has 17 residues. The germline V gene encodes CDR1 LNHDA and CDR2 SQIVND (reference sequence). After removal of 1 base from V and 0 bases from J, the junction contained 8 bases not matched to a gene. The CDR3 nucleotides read TGTGCCAGTAGTATAGCGGGGGGGCAGATGAACTCCTACGAGCAGTACTTC. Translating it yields CASSIAGGQMNSYEQYF.

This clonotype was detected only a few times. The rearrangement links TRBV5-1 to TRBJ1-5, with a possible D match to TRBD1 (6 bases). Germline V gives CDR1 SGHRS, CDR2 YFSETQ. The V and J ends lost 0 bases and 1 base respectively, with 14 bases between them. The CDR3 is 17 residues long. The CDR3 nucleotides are TGCGCCAGCAGCTTGGTTCCAGGGGCCGGGAGCAATCAGCCCCAGCATTTT. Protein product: CASSLVPGAGSNQPQHF.

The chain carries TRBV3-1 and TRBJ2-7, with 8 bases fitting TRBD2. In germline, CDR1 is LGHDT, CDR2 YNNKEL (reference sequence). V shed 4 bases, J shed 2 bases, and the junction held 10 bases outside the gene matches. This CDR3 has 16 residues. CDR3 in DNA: TGTGCCAGCAGCCCGATGAGCGGGAGTGAACCCTACGAGCAGTACTTC. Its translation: CASSPMSGSEPYEQYF.

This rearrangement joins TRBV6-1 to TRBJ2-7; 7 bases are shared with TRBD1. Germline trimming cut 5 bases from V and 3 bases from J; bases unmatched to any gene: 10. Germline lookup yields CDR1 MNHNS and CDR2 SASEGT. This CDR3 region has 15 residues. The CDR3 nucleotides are TGTGCCAGCAGTCTTTACGGACAGGCGAACTACGAGCAGTACTTC. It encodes CASSLYGQANYEQYF.

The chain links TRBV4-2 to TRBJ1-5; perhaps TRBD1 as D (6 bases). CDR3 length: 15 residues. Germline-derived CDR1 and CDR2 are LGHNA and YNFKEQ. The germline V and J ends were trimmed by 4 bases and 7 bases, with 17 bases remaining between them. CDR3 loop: CASSPGTLGSQPQHF. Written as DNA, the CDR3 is TGTGCCAGCAGCCCTGGGACACTGGGCTCACAGCCCCAGCATTTT.

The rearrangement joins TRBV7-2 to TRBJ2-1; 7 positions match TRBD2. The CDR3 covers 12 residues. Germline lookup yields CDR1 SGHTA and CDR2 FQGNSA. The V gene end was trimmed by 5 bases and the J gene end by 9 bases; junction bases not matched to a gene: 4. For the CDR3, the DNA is TGTGCCAGCAGCCGACTAGCTGTTGAGCAGTTCTTC. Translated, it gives CASSRLAVEQFF.

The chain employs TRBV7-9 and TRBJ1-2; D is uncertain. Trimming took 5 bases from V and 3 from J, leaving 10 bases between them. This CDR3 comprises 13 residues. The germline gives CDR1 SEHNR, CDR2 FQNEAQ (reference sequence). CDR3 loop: CASSLPWDYGYTF. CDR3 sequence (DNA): TGTGCCAGCAGCCTCCCGTGGGACTATGGCTACACCTTC.

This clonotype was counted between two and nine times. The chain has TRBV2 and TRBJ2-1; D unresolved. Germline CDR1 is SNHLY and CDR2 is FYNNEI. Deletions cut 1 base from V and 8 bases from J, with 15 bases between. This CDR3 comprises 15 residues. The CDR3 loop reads CASSEEDTRYDEQFF. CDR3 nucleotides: TGTGCCAGCAGTGAAGAAGATACCAGATACGATGAGCAGTTCTTC.

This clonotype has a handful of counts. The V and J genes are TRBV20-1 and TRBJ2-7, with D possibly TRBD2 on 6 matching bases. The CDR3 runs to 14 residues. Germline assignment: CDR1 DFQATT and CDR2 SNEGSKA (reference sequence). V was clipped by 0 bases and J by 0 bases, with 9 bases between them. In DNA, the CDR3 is TGCAGTGCTAGAGATTTCGGGAGCTCCTACGAGCAGTACTTC. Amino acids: CSARDFGSSYEQYF.

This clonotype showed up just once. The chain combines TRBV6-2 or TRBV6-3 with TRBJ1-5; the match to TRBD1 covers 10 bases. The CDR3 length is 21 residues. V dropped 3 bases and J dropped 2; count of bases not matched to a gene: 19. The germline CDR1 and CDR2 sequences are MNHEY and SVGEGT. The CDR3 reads CASSYSPNGTGEGIGNQPQHF. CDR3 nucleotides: TGTGCCAGCAGTTATTCGCCGAATGGGACAGGGGAAGGAATTGGCAATCAGCCCCAGCATTTT.

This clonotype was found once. The CDR3 bases are TGCAGTGTCAGGGGACCTTTGGCGCCCCTCGTCGGCCATGAGCAGTTCTTC. Translating gives CSVRGPLAPLVGHEQFF. This rearrangement joins TRBV20-1 to TRBJ2-1; maybe TRBD1 (6 bases). Between the trimmed V and J ends, which lost 7 bases and 8 bases, there was a span of 30 bases. The CDR3 totals 17 residues. CDR1 is DFQATT and CDR2 is SNEGSKA in the germline V gene (reference sequence).

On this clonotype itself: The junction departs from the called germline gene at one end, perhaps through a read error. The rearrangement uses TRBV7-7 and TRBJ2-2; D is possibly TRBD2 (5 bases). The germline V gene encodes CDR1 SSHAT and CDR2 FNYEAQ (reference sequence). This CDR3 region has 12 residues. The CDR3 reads CASSTNTGELSF. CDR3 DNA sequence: TGTGCCAGCAGCACTAACACCGGGGAGCTGTCTTTT.

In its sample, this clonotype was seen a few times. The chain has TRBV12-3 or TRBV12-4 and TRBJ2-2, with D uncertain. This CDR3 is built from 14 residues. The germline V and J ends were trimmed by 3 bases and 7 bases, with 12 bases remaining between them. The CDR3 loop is CASSFGVVNGELFF. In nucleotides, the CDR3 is TGTGCCAGCAGTTTTGGGGTGGTAAACGGGGAGCTGTTTTTT.

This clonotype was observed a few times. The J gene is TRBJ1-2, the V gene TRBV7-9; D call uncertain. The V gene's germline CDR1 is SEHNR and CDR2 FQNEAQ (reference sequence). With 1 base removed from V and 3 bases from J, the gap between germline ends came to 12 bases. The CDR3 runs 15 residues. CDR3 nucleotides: TGTGCCAGCAGCTTAGTCCCGGGCTCGGACTATGGCTACACCTTC. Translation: CASSLVPGSDYGYTF. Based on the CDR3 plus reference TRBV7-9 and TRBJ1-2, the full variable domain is DTGVSQNPRHKITKRGQNVTFRCDPISEHNRLYWYRQTLGQGPEFLTYFQNEAQLEKSRLLSDRFSAERPKGSFSTLEIQRTEQGDSAMYLCASSLVPGSDYGYTFGSGTRLTVV.

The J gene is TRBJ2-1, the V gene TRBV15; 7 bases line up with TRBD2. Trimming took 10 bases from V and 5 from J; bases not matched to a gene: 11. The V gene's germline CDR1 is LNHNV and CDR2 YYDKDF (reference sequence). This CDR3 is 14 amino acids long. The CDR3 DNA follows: TGTGCCATCTTACTAGCGCCTACTAACAATGAGCAGTTCTTC. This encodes CAILLAPTNNEQFF.

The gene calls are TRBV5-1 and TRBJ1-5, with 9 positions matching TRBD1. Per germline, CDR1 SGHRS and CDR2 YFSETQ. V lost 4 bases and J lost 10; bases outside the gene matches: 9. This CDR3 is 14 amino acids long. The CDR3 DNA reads TGCGCCAGCAGCCAGGGACAGGGCGGCCTCCCCCAGCATTTT. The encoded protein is CASSQGQGGLPQHF.

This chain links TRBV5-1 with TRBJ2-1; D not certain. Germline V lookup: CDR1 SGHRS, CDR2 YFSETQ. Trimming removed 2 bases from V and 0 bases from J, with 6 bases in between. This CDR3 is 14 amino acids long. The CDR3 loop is CASSFRLSYNEQFF. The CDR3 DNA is TGCGCCAGCAGCTTCAGACTCTCCTACAATGAGCAGTTCTTC.

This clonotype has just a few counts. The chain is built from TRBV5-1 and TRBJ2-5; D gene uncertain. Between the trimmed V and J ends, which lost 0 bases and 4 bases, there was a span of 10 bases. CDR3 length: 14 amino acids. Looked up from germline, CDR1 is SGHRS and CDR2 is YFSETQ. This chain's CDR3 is CASSLEVVRETQYF. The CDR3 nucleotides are TGCGCCAGCAGCTTGGAGGTGGTAAGAGAGACCCAGTACTTC.

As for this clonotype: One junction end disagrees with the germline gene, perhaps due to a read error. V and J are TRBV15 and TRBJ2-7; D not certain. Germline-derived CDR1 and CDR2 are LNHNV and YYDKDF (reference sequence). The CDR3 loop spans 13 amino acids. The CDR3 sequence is CATCREVDYEQYF. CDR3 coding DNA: TGTGCCACCTGCAGAGAGGTTGATTACGAGCAGTACTTC. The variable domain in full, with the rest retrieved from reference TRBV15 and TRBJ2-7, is DAMVIQNPRYQVTQFGKPVTLSCSQTLNHNVMYWYQQKSSQAPKLLFHYYDKDFNNEADTPDNFQSRRPNTSFCFLDIRSPGLGDTAMYLCATCREVDYEQYFGPGTRLTVT.

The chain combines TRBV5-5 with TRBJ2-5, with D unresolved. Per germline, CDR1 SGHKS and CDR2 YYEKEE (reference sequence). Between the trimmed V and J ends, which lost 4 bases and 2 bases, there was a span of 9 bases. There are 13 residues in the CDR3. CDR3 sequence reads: CASSPFTQETQYF. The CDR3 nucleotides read TGTGCCAGCAGCCCCTTTACACAAGAGACCCAGTACTTC.

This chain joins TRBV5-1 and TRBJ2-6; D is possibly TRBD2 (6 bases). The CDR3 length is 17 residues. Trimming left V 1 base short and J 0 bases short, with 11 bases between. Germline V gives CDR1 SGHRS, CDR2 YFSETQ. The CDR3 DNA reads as TGCGCCAGCAGCTTGCGGCGGGGCCTCTCTGGGGCCAACGTCCTGACTTTC. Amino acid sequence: CASSLRRGLSGANVLTF.

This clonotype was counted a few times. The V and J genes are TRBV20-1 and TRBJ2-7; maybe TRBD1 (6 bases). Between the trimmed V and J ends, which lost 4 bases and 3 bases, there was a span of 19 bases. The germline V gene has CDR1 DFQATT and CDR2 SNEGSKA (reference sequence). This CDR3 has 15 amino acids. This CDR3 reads CSAIHREFYHYEQYF. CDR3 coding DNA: TGCAGTGCTATTCACAGGGAGTTCTACCACTACGAGCAGTACTTC.

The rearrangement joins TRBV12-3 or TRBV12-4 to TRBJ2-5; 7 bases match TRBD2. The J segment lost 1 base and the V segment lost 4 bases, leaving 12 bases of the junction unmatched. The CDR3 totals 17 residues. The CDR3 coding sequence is TGTGCCAGCAGTTCCCTGCCGTCGGGAGGTATCCAAGAGACCCAGTACTTC. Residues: CASSSLPSGGIQETQYF.

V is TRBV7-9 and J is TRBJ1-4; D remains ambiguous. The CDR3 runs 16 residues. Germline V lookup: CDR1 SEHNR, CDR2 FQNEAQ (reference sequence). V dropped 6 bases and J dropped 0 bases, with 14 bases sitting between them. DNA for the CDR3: TGTGCCAGCAGGAGAGGAAACAGTGCAACTAATGAAAAACTGTTTTTT. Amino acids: CASRRGNSATNEKLFF.

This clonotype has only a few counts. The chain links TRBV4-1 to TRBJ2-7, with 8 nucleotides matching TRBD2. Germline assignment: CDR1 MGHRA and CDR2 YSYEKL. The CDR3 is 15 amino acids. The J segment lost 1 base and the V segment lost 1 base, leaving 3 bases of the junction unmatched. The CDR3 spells CASSQAREVSYEQYF. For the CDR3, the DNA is TGCGCCAGCAGCCAAGCGCGGGAGGTTTCCTACGAGCAGTACTTC.

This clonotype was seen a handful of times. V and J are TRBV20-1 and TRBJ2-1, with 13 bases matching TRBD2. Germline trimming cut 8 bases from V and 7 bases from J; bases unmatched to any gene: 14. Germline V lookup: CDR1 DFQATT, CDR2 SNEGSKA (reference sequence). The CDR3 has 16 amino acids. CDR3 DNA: TGCAGTAGAGAGTTGGGGACTAGCGGGATAGGAAATGAGCAGTTCTTC. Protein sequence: CSRELGTSGIGNEQFF.

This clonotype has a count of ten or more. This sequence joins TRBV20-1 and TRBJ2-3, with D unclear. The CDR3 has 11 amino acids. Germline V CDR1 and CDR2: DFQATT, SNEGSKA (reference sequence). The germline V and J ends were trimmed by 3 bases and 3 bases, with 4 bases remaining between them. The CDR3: CSASGTDTQYF. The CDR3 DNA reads TGCAGTGCTAGTGGGACAGATACGCAGTATTTT.

The CDR3 sequence is CASRRTTSGEQYF. In DNA form, the CDR3 reads TGTGCCAGCAGACGGACTACCTCGGGCGAGCAGTACTTC. This chain connects TRBV6-2 or TRBV6-3 to TRBJ2-7; weak D call: TRBD2 (6 bases). Germline loops: CDR1 MNHEY, CDR2 SVGEGT. This CDR3 spans 13 amino acids. V was shortened by 6 bases and J by 6 bases, with 15 bases between the two germline ends.

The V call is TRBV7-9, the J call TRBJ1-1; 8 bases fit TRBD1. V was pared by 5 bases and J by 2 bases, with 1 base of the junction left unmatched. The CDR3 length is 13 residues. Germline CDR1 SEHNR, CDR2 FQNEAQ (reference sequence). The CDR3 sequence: CASSQGANTEAFF. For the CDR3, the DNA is TGTGCCAGCAGCCAGGGGGCTAACACTGAAGCTTTCTTT. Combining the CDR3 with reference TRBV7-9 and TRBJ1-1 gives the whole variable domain DTGVSQNPRHKITKRGQNVTFRCDPISEHNRLYWYRQTLGQGPEFLTYFQNEAQLEKSRLLSDRFSAERPKGSFSTLEIQRTEQGDSAMYLCASSQGANTEAFFGQGTRLTVV.

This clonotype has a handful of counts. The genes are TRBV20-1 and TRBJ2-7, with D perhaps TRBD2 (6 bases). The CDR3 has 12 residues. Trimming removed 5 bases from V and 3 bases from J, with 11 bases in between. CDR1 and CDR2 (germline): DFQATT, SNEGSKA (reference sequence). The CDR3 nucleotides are TGCAGTGCTCGGAGGGACTTCTACGAGCAGTACTTC. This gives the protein CSARRDFYEQYF.

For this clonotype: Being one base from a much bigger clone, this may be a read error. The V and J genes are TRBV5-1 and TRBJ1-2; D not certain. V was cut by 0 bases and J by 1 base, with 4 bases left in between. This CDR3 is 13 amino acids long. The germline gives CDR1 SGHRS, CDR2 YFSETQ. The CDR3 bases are TGCGCCAGCAGCTTGGACAGTAACTATGGCTACACCTTC. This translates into CASSLDSNYGYTF.

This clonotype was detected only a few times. The CDR3 here is CASSLGVSTDTQYF. The CDR3 DNA is TGCGCCAGCAGCTTGGGGGTTAGCACAGATACGCAGTATTTT. The chain has TRBV5-1 and TRBJ2-3; D gene uncertain. This CDR3 spans 14 amino acids. Germline CDR1 and CDR2: SGHRS and YFSETQ. Trimming removed 0 bases from V and 0 bases from J, with 5 bases in between.